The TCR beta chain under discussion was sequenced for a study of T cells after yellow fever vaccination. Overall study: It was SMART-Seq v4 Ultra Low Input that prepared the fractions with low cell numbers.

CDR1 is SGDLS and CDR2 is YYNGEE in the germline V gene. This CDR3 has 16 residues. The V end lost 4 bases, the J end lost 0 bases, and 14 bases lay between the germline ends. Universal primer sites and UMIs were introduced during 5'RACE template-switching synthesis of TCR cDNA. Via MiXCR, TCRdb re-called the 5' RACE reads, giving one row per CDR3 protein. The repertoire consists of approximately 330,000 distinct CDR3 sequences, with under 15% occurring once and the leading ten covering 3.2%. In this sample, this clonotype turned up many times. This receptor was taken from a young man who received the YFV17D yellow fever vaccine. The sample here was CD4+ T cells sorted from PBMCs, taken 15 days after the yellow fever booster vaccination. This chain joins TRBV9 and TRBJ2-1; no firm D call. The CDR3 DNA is TGTGCCAGCAGCCCACGGGCAGAGAGCTCCTACAATGAGCAGTTCTTC. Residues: CASSPRAESSYNEQFF.